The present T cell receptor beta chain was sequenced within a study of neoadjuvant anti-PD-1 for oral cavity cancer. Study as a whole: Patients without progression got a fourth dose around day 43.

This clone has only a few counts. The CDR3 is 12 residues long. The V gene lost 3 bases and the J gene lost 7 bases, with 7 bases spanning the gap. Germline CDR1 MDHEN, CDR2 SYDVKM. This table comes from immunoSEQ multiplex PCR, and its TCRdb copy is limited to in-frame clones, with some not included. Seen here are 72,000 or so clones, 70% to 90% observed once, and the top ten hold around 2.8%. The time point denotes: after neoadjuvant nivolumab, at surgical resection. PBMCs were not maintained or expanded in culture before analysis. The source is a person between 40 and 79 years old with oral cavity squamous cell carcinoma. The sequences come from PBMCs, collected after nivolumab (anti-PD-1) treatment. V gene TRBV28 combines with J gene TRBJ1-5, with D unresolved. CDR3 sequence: CASSLGSQPQHF. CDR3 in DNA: TGTGCCAGCAGTTTGGGGAGCCAGCCCCAGCATTTT.